The clone carrying this T cell receptor beta chain was recorded at least ten times. Antigen unknown. This CDR3 has 11 amino acids. Between the trimmed V and J ends, which lost 6 bases and 5 bases, there was a span of 7 bases. TCRdb re-called the RT-PCR reads through MiXCR, storing one row per CDR3 protein. The table lists over 650,000 distinct CDR3 sequences, around 18% of them singletons. The sample is drawn from a study of response to subunit inactivated influenza vaccine. General observations from the study: Seasonal influenza vaccination, on each occasion, was suggested by the authors to recruit few new T cells.

The TCR comes from a man aged 50-60 years who received an inactivated influenza vaccine. The chain carries TRBV12-3 or TRBV12-4 and TRBJ2-5, with a tentative D call TRBD1 (6 bases). The starting material was PBMCs from blood, obtained 5 days after vaccination. CDR3 nucleotide sequence: TGTGCCAGCAGGGGGGCGGAGACCCAGTACTTC. It translates to CASRGAETQYF.